The clone carrying this T cell receptor beta chain was seen repeatedly, ten times or more. Its antigen is unknown. With 0 bases removed from V and 0 bases from J, the gap between germline ends came to 12 bases. Germline V gene sequence: CDR1 SGHVS, CDR2 FQNEAQ. The CDR3 is made up of 16 amino acids. These data come from a study of neurological immune-mediated disorders. TCRdb reprocessed the 5' RACE reads via MiXCR and lists one record per CDR3 protein. The profile shows more than 70,000 distinct CDR3 sequences, under 20% of them singletons. Study-wide results and limits: The greatest TCR clonal expansion occurred in HTLV-1-associated myelopathy and the least in multiple sclerosis, which fell below healthy controls. CDR3 amino acid sequences of expanded clones were not shared across subjects, a result suggesting private repertoires in all groups.

The group of healthy controls was made up of people who were blood bank volunteers in Maryland, USA. Unsorted libraries came from 2 million PBMCs stored at -80 °C. The receptor was isolated from a woman aged 40 to 49 in good health. Sequencing was done on a sample of PBMCs. This sequence joins TRBV7-8 and TRBJ2-7; D remains unclear. The CDR3 DNA is TGTGCCAGCAGCTTAGCTGCGGAACTCACCTCCTACGAGCAGTACTTC. Translation gives CASSLAAELTSYEQYF.